This paragraph covers one TCR beta chain sequence. The antigen is not known. This sample is part of a study of blood T cells in healthy people across ages. Study-wide results and limits: Measured against age, TCR beta diversity per million T cells decreased in a roughly linear manner.

Using a J-beta primer mix together with a sample-barcoded 5' primer, a second PCR was run for about 7 to 12 cycles. Tags on each cDNA molecule came from a template-switch adaptor with 12 random nucleotides. TCRdb redid the calling of the 5' RACE reads with MiXCR, one entry per CDR3 protein. The sample yields approximately 1.5 million distinct CDR3 sequences, less than 45% seen once. Each individual donor underwent a draw of roughly 10 milliliters of peripheral blood. Trimming stripped 2 bases from V and 6 bases from J, with 11 bases between. Germline V gene data show CDR1 as SGHTA and CDR2 as FQGNSA. CDR3 length equals 13 residues.

What was sequenced was blood. The chain combines TRBV7-2 with TRBJ2-7, with D perhaps matching TRBD1 (6 bases). The TCR sequence derives from a young woman in good health. CDR3 region: CASSLNRAGEQYF. In DNA form, the CDR3 reads TGTGCCAGCAGCTTAAACAGGGCGGGCGAGCAGTACTTC.